This T cell receptor beta chain was observed in a study of neurological immune-mediated disorders. Time point denoted: longitudinal time-point 2. Unsorted libraries were generated from 2 million PBMCs held at -80 degrees C. This clonotype was observed many times. The cDNA was synthesized by 5'RACE incorporating 10-nucleotide random UMIs. TCRdb re-derived calls from the 5' RACE reads in MiXCR, one entry per CDR3 protein. Of 81,000 or so distinct CDR3 sequences listed, around 13% are singletons. The CDR3 is made up of 14 amino acids. Germline V gene data show CDR1 as KGHSH and CDR2 as LQKENI. The V and J ends lost 3 bases and 4 bases, in that order; junction bases with no gene match: 2.

The chain joins TRBV18 to TRBJ1-4, with TRBD1 matching 7 bases. Sequenced sample: PBMCs. This sequence originates from a female donor with HTLV-1-associated myelopathy (HAM/TSP). CDR3 in DNA: TGTGCCAGCTCACCGGCAGGGGGTAATGAAAAACTGTTTTTT. This encodes CASSPAGGNEKLFF.